These 16 T cell receptor beta chains were all obtained from the same sample, sequenced in a study of persistence of HIV-infected CD4 T cells. An overlapping HIV-1 Gag peptide pool stimulated these cells at about 1 ug/peptide/mL. Memory cells lacking CD40L and CD69 with high CD45RO were sorted. These receptors' antigens are unknown. The immunoSEQ assay was version 4, run in survey mode. Profiling relied on immunoSEQ multiplex PCR, and the TCRdb table lists in-frame clones only, not all of them. In the table there are some 39,000 clones, around four fifths of which are singletons. The material sequenced was cultured CD4+ T cells from PBMCs, taken from a patient who received antiretroviral therapy. Every receptor here comes from an adult with HIV. The donor label of this sample is uncertain.

The chain carries TRBV6-6 and TRBJ1-1; D is unclear. Germline values: CDR1 MNHNY, CDR2 SVGAGI (reference sequence). The CDR3 is 13 residues long. The ends were cut back, 0 bases at V and 7 bases at J, with 9 bases in the middle. CDR3 nucleotides: TGTGCCAGCAGTTACTCGGAACGGCTTGAAGCTTTCTTT. It encodes CASSYSERLEAFF.

The chain couples TRBV7-7 to TRBJ2-2, with 7 bases fitting TRBD2. CDR1 SSHAT and CDR2 FNYEAQ come from the germline V gene (reference sequence). CDR3 length: 15 residues. V lost 5 bases, J lost 4 bases, and 7 bases stayed unmatched. The CDR3 protein is CASSQDPGGTGELFF. The CDR3 DNA sequence: TGTGCCAGCAGCCAAGACCCGGGGGGCACCGGGGAGCTGTTTTTT.

The chain links TRBV20-1 to TRBJ1-1; no reliable D call. Trimming removed 6 bases from V and 3 bases from J, with 8 bases in between. Germline-derived CDR1 and CDR2 are DFQATT and SNEGSKA (reference sequence). This CDR3 region has 11 residues. CDR3 residues: CSATQYTEAFF. CDR3 sequence (DNA): TGCAGTGCCACACAGTACACTGAAGCTTTCTTT.

The chain combines TRBV12-3 or TRBV12-4 with TRBJ1-1; no definite D call. The CDR3 consists of 13 residues. V gave up 6 bases and J gave up 2 bases, with 10 bases separating them. The CDR3 DNA reads as TGTGCCAGCAGCCTCAAGTACAACACTGAAGCTTTCTTT. Translating gives CASSLKYNTEAFF.

V gene TRBV19 combines with J gene TRBJ1-1; possible D gene TRBD1, 5 bases. This CDR3 region has 14 residues. The germline V and J ends were trimmed by 8 bases and 0 bases, with 13 bases remaining between them. Germline V gives CDR1 LNHDA, CDR2 SQIVND (reference sequence). This CDR3 reads CASEGRHMNTEAFF. As DNA, the CDR3 is TGTGCCAGTGAGGGACGCCACATGAACACTGAAGCTTTCTTT.

The rearrangement joins TRBV7-8 to TRBJ1-2, with D possibly matching TRBD1 (5 bases). Germline V gene sequence: CDR1 SGHVS, CDR2 FQNEAQ. The CDR3 is made up of 12 amino acids. V was trimmed by 6 bases and J by 7 bases, leaving 12 bases between them. CDR3 residues: CASSRQGGGYTF. The CDR3 nucleotides are TGTGCCAGCAGTCGCCAGGGTGGTGGCTACACCTTC.

This clone occurred a few times. This chain uses TRBV5-1 with TRBJ1-2; 10 nucleotides match TRBD1. There are 15 residues in the CDR3. Trimming removed 3 bases from V and 3 bases from J; junction bases left unmatched: 5. Germline values: CDR1 SGHRS, CDR2 YFSETQ. In nucleotides, the CDR3 is TGCGCCAGCAGCTACACCGGGACAGGGGACTATGGCTACACCTTC. Amino acid sequence: CASSYTGTGDYGYTF.

This clone has more than one count but fewer than ten. CDR3 region: CASSEARAASGNTIYF. Here the CDR3 DNA reads TGTGCCAGCAGTGAAGCGCGGGCAGCCTCTGGAAACACCATATATTTT. The V and J genes are TRBV6-1 and TRBJ1-3; D not certain. The germline CDR1 and CDR2 sequences are MNHNS and SASEGT. Trimming took off 0 bases at V and 0 bases at J, with 9 bases between the two ends. The CDR3 is made up of 16 amino acids.

This clone was detected a few times. This sequence joins TRBV10-1 and TRBJ2-1; D is uncertain. The CDR3 sequence is 14 residues long. Germline assignment: CDR1 WNHNN and CDR2 SYGVQD (reference sequence). Trimming cost V 0 bases and J 12 bases, with 15 bases left between them. The CDR3 DNA is TGCGCCAGCAGTGAGTCGTCCAGGTCATCTGTGCAGTTCTTC. Translation gives CASSESSRSSVQFF.

The V gene is TRBV10-3, the J gene TRBJ2-6, with 7 nucleotides matching TRBD1. The CDR3 sequence is 15 residues long. V lost 6 bases and J lost 0; bases outside the gene matches: 2. Germline CDR1 ENHRY, CDR2 SYGVKD. In nucleotides, the CDR3 is TGTGCCATCAGACAGGGGAGCTCTGGGGCCAACGTCCTGACTTTC. Its translation is CAIRQGSSGANVLTF.

The chain uses TRBV10-3 and TRBJ2-3, with 11 bases identical to TRBD2. The CDR3 runs to 15 residues. Germline CDR1 is ENHRY and CDR2 is SYGVKD. V trimming: 4 bases; J trimming: 3 bases; junction bases outside the gene matches: 3. The DNA of the CDR3 is TGTGCCATCAGTGTAGCGGGGGGGCCTACAGATACGCAGTATTTT. Translated: CAISVAGGPTDTQYF.

CDR3 DNA sequence: TGTGCCACCAGTGGATCCGGAGGGACTAGCAATCAGCCCCAGCATTTT. The encoded protein is CATSGSGGTSNQPQHF. The chain joins TRBV24-1 to TRBJ1-5; tentatively, D is TRBD1 (5 bases). The length of the CDR3 is 16 residues. V was pared by 5 bases and J by 0 bases, with 13 bases between. CDR1 and CDR2 from the germline V gene are KGHDR and SFDVKD.

V and J are TRBV7-9 and TRBJ1-6; maybe TRBD1 (5 bases). Deletions cut 4 bases from V and 0 bases from J, with 10 bases between. The V gene's germline CDR1 is SEHNR and CDR2 FQNEAQ (reference sequence). There are 16 residues in the CDR3. The CDR3 nucleotides are TGTGCCAGCAGCTCGTCGGGACGCTCCTATAATTCACCCCTCCACTTT. Translation gives CASSSSGRSYNSPLHF.

The chain is built from TRBV5-1 and TRBJ1-1; 10 nucleotides align to TRBD1. J lost 4 bases, V lost 4 bases, and 10 bases had no gene match. This CDR3 spans 16 amino acids. Germline V gene data show CDR1 as SGHRS and CDR2 as YFSETQ. CDR3 coding DNA: TGCGCCAGCAGCCCTAGGACAGGGGGGAGTAGCACTGAAGCTTTCTTT. Its translation is CASSPRTGGSSTEAFF.

This sequence joins TRBV19 and TRBJ2-3; TRBD2 matches at 11 bases. Trimming at V came to 5 bases and at J to 5 bases, leaving 3 bases not matched to a gene. The length of the CDR3 is 14 residues. Looked up from germline, CDR1 is LNHDA and CDR2 is SQIVND (reference sequence). The CDR3 reads CASSVTSGEDTQYF. CDR3 DNA: TGTGCCAGTAGTGTGACTAGCGGGGAAGATACGCAGTATTTT.

V gene TRBV5-1 combines with J gene TRBJ1-1; TRBD1 agrees at 10 bases. CDR3 length: 16 residues. Per the germline V gene, CDR1 is SGHRS and CDR2 is YFSETQ. With V trimmed by 4 bases and J by 4 bases, 10 bases remained unmatched. CDR3 DNA sequence: TGCGCCAGCAGCCCTCGACAGGGGGCGAGTGGCACTGAAGCTTTCTTT. Residues: CASSPRQGASGTEAFF. The full variable domain, its missing parts supplied by reference TRBV5-1 and TRBJ1-1, is KAGVTQTPRYLIKTRGQQVTLSCSPISGHRSVSWYQQTPGQGLQFLFEYFSETQRNKGNFPGRFSGRQFSNSRSEMNVSTLELGDSALYLCASSPRQGASGTEAFFGQGTRLTVV.